The entry below gives a single T cell receptor beta chain sequence along with its context. The entry originates in a study of blood T cell repertoires in COVID-19. Whole-study context: Acute-phase and convalescent COVID-19 samples originated in the United States, Italy and Spain. Nucleic acid was either cDNA or gDNA, and it came from T cells, B-cell-depleted T cells, or PBMCs.

Libraries were prepared by immunoSEQ multiplex PCR; TCRdb keeps only in-frame clonotypes and omits some of them. The data show 210,000 or so clones, approximately 90% seen once. Seattle's cohort entered during active infection and was followed longitudinally. Trimming pared 0 bases from V and 0 bases from J, leaving 21 bases between. The CDR3 loop spans 19 amino acids. The germline gives CDR1 SGHDT, CDR2 YYEEEE. This clonotype was sampled from a man aged 30 to 39 with COVID-19, enrolled during active disease. J is TRBJ1-2 and V is TRBV5-6; the D gene is possibly TRBD1 (5 bases). The specimen was peripheral blood. CDR3 in DNA: TGTGCCAGCAGCTTGGAGTCCCGGGACCCTCGGGGGGCTAACTATGGCTACACCTTC. It translates to CASSLESRDPRGANYGYTF.